This TCR beta chain came from a study of T cell responses to AZD1222 COVID-19 vaccine. Study observations and caveats: CD4 TCRs covered the whole spike, strongest at regions 160-218 and 743-854.

Regarding this clone: The antigen is not known.

CDR1 is MNHNY and CDR2 is SVGAGI in the germline V gene (reference sequence). The CDR3 contains 16 residues. Trimming shortened V by 2 bases and J by 1 base, and 13 bases separated the two germline ends. Profiled with immunoSEQ multiplex PCR; TCRdb holds only in-frame clones, not every one. The sample yields around 80,000 clones, 85% to 95% seen once. The clonotype comes from an adult who received the AZD1222 COVID-19 vaccine. The sequences come from peripheral blood, collected 28 days after the second AZD1222 dose. The chain joins TRBV6-6 to TRBJ2-3; maybe TRBD2 (5 bases). This chain's CDR3 is CASSYDRLTRTDTQYF. As DNA, the CDR3 is TGTGCCAGCAGTTACGATAGACTAACCCGCACAGATACGCAGTATTTT.